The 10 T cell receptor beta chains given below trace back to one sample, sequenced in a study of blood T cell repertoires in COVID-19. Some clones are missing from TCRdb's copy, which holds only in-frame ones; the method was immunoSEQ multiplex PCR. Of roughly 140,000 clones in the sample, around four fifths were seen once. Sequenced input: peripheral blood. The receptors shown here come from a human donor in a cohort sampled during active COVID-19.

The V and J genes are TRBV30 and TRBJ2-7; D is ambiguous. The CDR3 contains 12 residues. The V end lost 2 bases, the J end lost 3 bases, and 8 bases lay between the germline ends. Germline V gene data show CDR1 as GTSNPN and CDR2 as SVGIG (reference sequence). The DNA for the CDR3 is TGTGCCTGGAGTCCGGCGGACTACGAGCAGTACTTC. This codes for CAWSPADYEQYF. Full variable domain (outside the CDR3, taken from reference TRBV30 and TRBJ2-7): SQTIHQWPATLVQPVGSPLSLECTVEGTSNPNLYWYRQAAGRGLQLLFYSVGIGQISSEVPQNLSASRPQDRQFILSSKKLLLSDSGFYLCAWSPADYEQYFGPGTRLTVT.

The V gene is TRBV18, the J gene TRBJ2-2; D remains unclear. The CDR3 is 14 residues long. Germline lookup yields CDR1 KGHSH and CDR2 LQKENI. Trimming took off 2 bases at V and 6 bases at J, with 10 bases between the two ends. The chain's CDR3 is CASSPARVSGELFF. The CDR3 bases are TGTGCCAGCTCACCAGCACGGGTTTCCGGGGAGCTGTTTTTT.

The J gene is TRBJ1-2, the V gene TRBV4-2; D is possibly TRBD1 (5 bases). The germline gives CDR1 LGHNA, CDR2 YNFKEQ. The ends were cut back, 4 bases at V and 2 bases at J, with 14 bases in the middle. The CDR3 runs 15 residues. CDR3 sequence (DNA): TGTGCCAGCAGCCCGATGGGGGAGGGAAACTATGGCTACACCTTC. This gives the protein CASSPMGEGNYGYTF.

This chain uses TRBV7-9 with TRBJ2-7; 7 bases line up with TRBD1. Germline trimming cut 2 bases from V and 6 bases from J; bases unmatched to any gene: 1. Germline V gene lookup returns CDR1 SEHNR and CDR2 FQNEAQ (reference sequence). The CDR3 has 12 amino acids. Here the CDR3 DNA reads TGTGCCAGCAGCTTACCAGGGGGCGAGCAGTACTTC. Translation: CASSLPGGEQYF.

The CDR3 region has the DNA TGTGCCATCAGTGCTGAACAGGGAAGTCAGCCCCAGCATTTT. This gives the protein CAISAEQGSQPQHF. This chain uses TRBV10-3 with TRBJ1-5; TRBD1 is a possible D gene (6 bases). The CDR3 has 14 residues. V shed 4 bases and J shed 6 bases, with 13 bases lying between them. The germline gives CDR1 ENHRY, CDR2 SYGVKD.

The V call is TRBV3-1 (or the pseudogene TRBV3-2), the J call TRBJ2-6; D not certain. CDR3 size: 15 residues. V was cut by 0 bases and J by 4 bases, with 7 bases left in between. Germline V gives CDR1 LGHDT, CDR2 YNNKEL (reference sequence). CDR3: CASSQDWAGANVLTF. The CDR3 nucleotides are TGTGCCAGCAGCCAAGATTGGGCCGGGGCCAACGTCCTGACTTTC.

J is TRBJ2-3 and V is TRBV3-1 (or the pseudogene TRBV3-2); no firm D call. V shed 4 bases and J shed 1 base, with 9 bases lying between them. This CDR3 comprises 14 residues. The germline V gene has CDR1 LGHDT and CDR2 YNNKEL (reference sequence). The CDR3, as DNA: TGTGCCAGCAGCCCGGGTACGGGCACAGATACGCAGTATTTT. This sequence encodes CASSPGTGTDTQYF.

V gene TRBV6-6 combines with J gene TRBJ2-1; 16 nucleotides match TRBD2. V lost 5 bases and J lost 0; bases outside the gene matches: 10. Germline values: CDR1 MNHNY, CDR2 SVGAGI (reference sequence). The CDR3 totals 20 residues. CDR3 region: CASSRPKGLAGGSSYNEQFF. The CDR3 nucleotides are TGTGCCAGCAGTCGACCGAAGGGACTAGCGGGGGGGAGCTCCTACAATGAGCAGTTCTTC.

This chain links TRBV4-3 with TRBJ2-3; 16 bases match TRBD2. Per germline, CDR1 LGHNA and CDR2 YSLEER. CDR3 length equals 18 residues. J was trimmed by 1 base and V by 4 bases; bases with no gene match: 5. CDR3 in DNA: TGCGCCAGCAGCCGCGCCGGGACTAGCGGGGGGGGCACAGATACGCAGTATTTT. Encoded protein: CASSRAGTSGGGTDTQYF.

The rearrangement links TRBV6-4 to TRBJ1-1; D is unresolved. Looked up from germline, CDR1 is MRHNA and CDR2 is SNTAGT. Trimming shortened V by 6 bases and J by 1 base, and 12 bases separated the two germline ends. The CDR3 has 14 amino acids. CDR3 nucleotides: TGTGCCAGCAGCTACAAGGAGTCGAACACTGAAGCTTTCTTT. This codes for CASSYKESNTEAFF.